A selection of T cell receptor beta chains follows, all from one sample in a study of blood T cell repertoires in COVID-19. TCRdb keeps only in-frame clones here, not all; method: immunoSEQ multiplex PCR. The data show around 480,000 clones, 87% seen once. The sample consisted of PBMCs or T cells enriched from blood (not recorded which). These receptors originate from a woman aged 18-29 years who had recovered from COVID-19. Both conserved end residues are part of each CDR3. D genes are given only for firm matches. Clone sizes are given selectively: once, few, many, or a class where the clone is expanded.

CDR3 DNA: TGTGCCAGCAGCTTAGATCGGCCAGGGCGTTTCGAGACCCAGTACTTC; CDR3 protein: CASSLDRPGRFETQYF; V gene: TRBV11-2; J gene: TRBJ2-5; CDR3 length: 16; clone size: .; D gene: .
CDR3 DNA: TGTGCCAGCAGCTTCCCCGGAGGGGGCGCCGTGGACACTGAAGCTTTCTTT; CDR3 protein: CASSFPGGGAVDTEAFF; V gene: TRBV5-6; J gene: TRBJ1-1; CDR3 length: 17; clone size: .; D gene: TRBD1
CDR3 DNA: TGTGCCAGCAGCTTAGGAAAGGGGGCGAATAGTGGCTACACCTTC; CDR3 protein: CASSLGKGANSGYTF; V gene: TRBV7-8; J gene: TRBJ1-2; CDR3 length: 15; clone size: .; D gene: TRBD1
CDR3 DNA: TGTGCCAGCAGCGCAGCAGGGGGCCCCCTCTCTGGAAACACCATATATTTT; CDR3 protein: CASSAAGGPLSGNTIYF; V gene: TRBV5-4; J gene: TRBJ1-3; CDR3 length: 17; clone size: .; D gene: TRBD1
CDR3 DNA: TGTGCCAGCAGTGAAGCGAGAGTTCTTAGCAATCAGCCCCAGCATTTT; CDR3 protein: CASSEARVLSNQPQHF; V gene: TRBV6-1; J gene: TRBJ1-5; CDR3 length: 16; clone size: .; D gene: .
CDR3 DNA: TGTGCCTGGAGCATAAGTTTATTAGATGGCTACACCTTC; CDR3 protein: CAWSISLLDGYTF; V gene: TRBV30; J gene: TRBJ1-2; CDR3 length: 13; clone size: .; D gene: .
CDR3 DNA: TGCGCCAGCAGCTTGGCCGAGGGTACGCAGTATTTT; CDR3 protein: CASSLAEGTQYF; V gene: TRBV5-1; J gene: TRBJ2-3; CDR3 length: 12; clone size: .; D gene: .
CDR3 DNA: TGTGCCAGCAGTGAGTACAGGGGCGGCCAAGAGACCCAGTACTTC; CDR3 protein: CASSEYRGGQETQYF; V gene: TRBV2; J gene: TRBJ2-5; CDR3 length: 15; clone size: .; D gene: TRBD1
CDR3 DNA: TGCAGTGCTAGTCAGCAGGGCAATCAGCCCCAGCATTTT; CDR3 protein: CSASQQGNQPQHF; V gene: TRBV20-1; J gene: TRBJ1-5; CDR3 length: 13; clone size: .; D gene: .
CDR3 DNA: TGTGCCAGCAGCTCTGGACAGGGTTTCTACAATGAGCAGTTCTTC; CDR3 protein: CASSSGQGFYNEQFF; V gene: TRBV7-9; J gene: TRBJ2-1; CDR3 length: 15; clone size: once; D gene: TRBD1
CDR3 DNA: TGTGCCAGCAACCGCCGAGGGCTATACAATGAGCAGTTCTTC; CDR3 protein: CASNRRGLYNEQFF; V gene: TRBV11-2; J gene: TRBJ2-1; CDR3 length: 14; clone size: .; D gene: .
CDR3 DNA: TGTGCCAGCAGCTTAGCGGGCGAGGGAGTCGCGCAGTTCTTC; CDR3 protein: CASSLAGEGVAQFF; V gene: TRBV7-2; J gene: TRBJ2-1; CDR3 length: 14; clone size: .; D gene: .
CDR3 DNA: TGCGCCAGCAGCCCCAAAAGCGGGGGGGATGCAGATACGCAGTATTTT; CDR3 protein: CASSPKSGGDADTQYF; V gene: TRBV5-1; J gene: TRBJ2-3; CDR3 length: 16; clone size: once; D gene: TRBD2
CDR3 DNA: TGCGCCAGCAGCTTGTTTGATAGCGGGGCCTCGGGGACCCAGTACTTC; CDR3 protein: CASSLFDSGASGTQYF; V gene: TRBV5-1; J gene: TRBJ2-5; CDR3 length: 16; clone size: .; D gene: TRBD2